These 9 T cell receptor beta chains were sequenced from one sample in a study of metastatic and nonmetastatic thyroid tumors. Each patient went into thyroid surgery without having received any treatment. TCRdb reprocessed the PCR reads via MiXCR. This sample yields thousands of clones, of which roughly 15% are seen a single time; around 6% belongs to the top ten. The sequenced material came from blood. The origin of the receptors is a female donor with papillary thyroid cancer or a benign thyroid nodule (not recorded which). Some clones in this sample may be carry-over from other donors' samples.

Remarks on this clone: Lacking the conserved final phenylalanine or tryptophan, this CDR3 likely reflects a read error. The chain has TRBV28 and TRBJ2-5, with 12 bases aligning to TRBD2. Germline CDR1 reads MDHEN; CDR2 reads SYDVKM. V was pared by 4 bases and J by 4 bases, with 10 bases of the junction left unmatched. CDR3 length equals 17 residues. The CDR3 DNA is TGTGCCAGCAGTTCAGACCTAGCGGGGGGGCCTTTAGAGACCCAGTACTCC. It codes for CASSSDLAGGPLETQYS.

This clone is termed medium-sized. The chain couples TRBV10-2 to TRBJ2-5; no clear D gene. From germline, CDR1 is WSHSY and CDR2 SAAADI. V was cut by 6 bases and J by 5 bases, with 19 bases left in between. There are 15 residues in the CDR3. This chain's CDR3 is CASSLSGPAGETQYF. CDR3 nucleotide sequence: TGCGCCAGCAGCCTATCCGGGCCAGCCGGGGAGACCCAGTACTTC.

In this sample, this clone is medium-sized. J is TRBJ1-2 and V is TRBV20-1; D not certain. V lost 2 bases to trimming and J lost 2 bases, with 6 bases between them. CDR1 is DFQATT, CDR2 SNEGSKA, per germline (reference sequence). This CDR3 contains 12 residues. The CDR3 DNA reads as TGCAGTGCTAGATTGGAGAACTATGGCTACACCTTC. Amino acid sequence: CSARLENYGYTF.

This clone counts as medium-sized. This chain uses TRBV19 with TRBJ2-3; D remains ambiguous. With 8 bases removed from V and 1 base from J, the gap between germline ends came to 7 bases. The germline V gene encodes CDR1 LNHDA and CDR2 SQIVND (reference sequence). This CDR3 is 12 amino acids long. The CDR3 reads CASGVGTDTQYF. CDR3 nucleotide sequence: TGTGCCAGTGGGGTAGGCACAGATACGCAGTATTTT. The full variable domain, with the rest looked up from reference TRBV19 and TRBJ2-3, is DGGITQSPKYLFRKEGQNVTLSCEQNLNHDAMYWYRQDPGQGLRLIYYSQIVNDFQKGDIAEGYSVSREKKESFPLTVTSAQKNPTAFYLCASGVGTDTQYFGPGTRLTVL.

This clone was seen at least ten times. A much larger clone lies a single base off, so this may be a read error. The sample contains more than one DNA sequence encoding this CDR3. The rearrangement links TRBV9 to TRBJ1-3; D is undetermined. The CDR3 runs to 16 residues. CDR1 and CDR2 from the germline V gene are SGDLS and YYNGEE. The V and J ends lost 4 bases and 4 bases respectively, with 18 bases between them. The CDR3 protein is CASSRSPPDEGNTIYF. CDR3 DNA: TGTGCCAGCAGCAGATCCCCTCCGGACGAGGGAAACACCATATATTTT. The whole variable domain, filled in from reference TRBV9 and TRBJ1-3, reads DSGVTQTPKHLITATGQRVTLRCSPRSGDLSVYWYQQSLDQGLQFLIQYYNGEERAKGNILERFSAQQFPDLHSELNLSSLELGDSALYFCASSRSPPDEGNTIYFGEGSWLTVV.

The gene calls are TRBV6-2 or TRBV6-3 and TRBJ2-1; the D is unclear. In germline, CDR1 is MNHEY, CDR2 SVGEGT. The CDR3 length is 13 residues. V lost 6 bases and J 3 bases, leaving 9 bases between the germline ends. CDR3 loop: CASSIGCYNEQFF. As DNA, the CDR3 is TGTGCCAGCAGCATAGGGTGCTACAATGAGCAGTTCTTC.

A few counts support this clone. One junction end does not reproduce the germline sequence, and a read error may be involved. The CDR3 loop is CAISEGTSGAGELFF. The CDR3 DNA follows: TGTGCCATCAGTGAAGGGACATCAGGAGCCGGGGAGCTGTTTTTT. The chain recombines TRBV6-1 with TRBJ2-2; a possible D gene is TRBD1 (6 bases). The germline V gene has CDR1 MNHNS and CDR2 SASEGT. The CDR3 runs 15 residues.

A word on this clone: Being one base from a much bigger clone, this may be a read error. The chain links TRBV6-4 to TRBJ2-3, with 14 bases identical to TRBD2. This CDR3 has 19 amino acids. Trimming took 2 bases from V and 0 from J; bases not matched to a gene: 7. Germline V gene lookup returns CDR1 MRHNA and CDR2 SNTAGT. The CDR3 DNA follows: TGTGCCAGCAGTGACCCGGCTGGACTAGCGGGGGGTAGCACAGATACGCAGTATTTT. Translation gives CASSDPAGLAGGSTDTQYF.

This clone was picked up many times. The chain carries TRBV6-1 and TRBJ1-1; possible D gene TRBD1, 5 bases. The ends were cut back, 6 bases at V and 8 bases at J, with 25 bases in the middle. The length of the CDR3 is 16 residues. Germline assignment: CDR1 MNHNS and CDR2 SASEGT. CDR3 in amino acids: CASSAAGTPRNREAFF. DNA of the CDR3: TGTGCCAGCAGCGCCGCCGGGACCCCCCGGAACAGGGAAGCTTTCTTT.